This TCR beta chain was captured by sequencing in a study of control samples from healthy donors and cancer patients. With V trimmed by 4 bases and J by 4 bases, 15 bases remained unmatched. Germline V CDR1 and CDR2: MGHDK, SYGVNS. There are 17 residues in the CDR3. Profiling relied on immunoSEQ multiplex PCR, and the TCRdb table lists in-frame clones only, not all of them. The sample has about 22,000 clones, roughly 84% seen once. The rearrangement links TRBV25-1 to TRBJ1-1; 7 nucleotides line up with TRBD1. This receptor was obtained from a man in his sixties with head and neck cancer. The sample was PBMCs. The CDR3 is CASSVGSNRGRGTEAFF. DNA for the CDR3: TGTGCCAGCAGTGTAGGTTCCAACAGGGGTCGGGGCACTGAAGCTTTCTTT.